The T cell receptor (beta chain) under discussion was sequenced for a study of blood T cells in healthy people across ages. This clonotype was recorded a few times. Its cognate antigen is unknown. Overall study results and limits: As age increased, TCR beta diversity per million T cells fell in a roughly linear fashion.

It was with a sample-barcoded 5' primer and a J-beta primer mix that a second PCR of roughly 7 to 12 cycles was run. TCRdb analysed the 5' RACE reads with MiXCR anew, one entry per CDR3 protein. This sample has 1.5 million to 2 million distinct CDR3 sequences; around 35% occur once, and the top ten carry around 11%. The receptor was isolated from a woman aged 25 to 39 in good health. Sequencing was done on a sample of blood.

The DNA of the CDR3 is TGCAGTGCGGTACAGGCCGGGGAAGAGACCCAGTACTTC. Amino acids: CSAVQAGEETQYF. The chain employs TRBV20-1 and TRBJ2-5; either TRBD1 or TRBD2 may fit D (5 bases each). This CDR3 has 13 residues. The germline V gene has CDR1 DFQATT and CDR2 SNEGSKA (reference sequence). V shed 6 bases and J shed 3 bases, with 14 bases lying between them.